The 19 T cell receptor beta chains reported below all come from one sample, sequenced in a study of T cell responses to AZD1222 COVID-19 vaccine (dated by TCRdb to the early 2020s). The sample's time point label is to be understood as: about 28 days (+/-7) after the second vaccine dose. Library creation used the immunoSEQ multiplex PCR assay. The clones in this table, taken by TCRdb from immuneACCESS, are in-frame only. Not every clone is retained; where verified, under half of the shortfall comes from an unresolved V gene, and the cause of the rest is unknown. The sample table lists 100,000 to 150,000 clones, more than 70% of them with a count of one. About 4.4% of the sample lies in the top ten. Specimen: peripheral blood, collected 28 days after the second AZD1222 dose. These receptors were obtained from an adult who received the AZD1222 COVID-19 vaccine.

This rearrangement joins TRBV30 to TRBJ2-1, with a tentative D call TRBD2 (5 bases). Trimming took off 3 bases at V and 4 bases at J, with 10 bases between the two ends. The CDR3 runs 13 residues. In germline, CDR1 is GTSNPN, CDR2 SVGIG (reference sequence). This chain's CDR3 is CAWSPGVYNEQFF. CDR3 DNA sequence: TGTGCCTGGAGCCCCGGGGTTTACAATGAGCAGTTCTTC.

This clone was detected a few times. The chain carries TRBV30 and TRBJ2-7; 9 bases map to TRBD1. CDR1 and CDR2 from the germline V gene are GTSNPN and SVGIG (reference sequence). The CDR3 is 16 amino acids. V trimming: 1 base; J trimming: 11 bases; junction bases outside the gene matches: 18. CDR3 nucleotides: TGTGCCTGGAGTGAACCCGGGACAGGGTTCAGAGGAGTAAAGTACTTC. Translating it yields CAWSEPGTGFRGVKYF.

The chain recombines TRBV4-2 with TRBJ2-2; a possible D gene is TRBD2 (5 bases). CDR1 and CDR2 from the germline V gene are LGHNA and YNFKEQ. CDR3 size: 14 residues. The V end lost 2 bases, the J end lost 5 bases, and 9 bases lay between the germline ends. For the CDR3, the DNA is TGTGCCAGCAGCCAAAGCGGTGCGACCGGGGAGCTGTTTTTT. Amino acids: CASSQSGATGELFF.

This chain uses TRBV5-1 with TRBJ1-6, with TRBD1 as a possible D gene (6 bases). Deletions cut 3 bases from V and 3 bases from J, with 19 bases between. CDR1 is SGHRS and CDR2 is YFSETQ in the germline V gene. This CDR3 region has 18 residues. CDR3 region: CASSSSPPGTYYNSPLHF. CDR3 DNA: TGCGCCAGCAGCTCATCCCCACCCGGGACATACTATAATTCACCCCTCCACTTT.

The rearrangement joins TRBV21-1 to TRBJ2-3; the table calls TRBD1, which could not be checked here. TRBV21-1 is deemed a pseudogene. CDR3 length equals 16 residues. The CDR3 sequence is CASTKRQSEGTDTQYF. In nucleotides, the CDR3 is TGTGCCAGCACCAAAAGACAGTCAGAAGGGACAGATACGCAGTATTTT.

The V call is TRBV25-1, the J call TRBJ1-6; weak D call: TRBD1 (6 bases). The CDR3 sequence is 14 residues long. Germline V lookup: CDR1 MGHDK, CDR2 SYGVNS. The ends were cut back, 7 bases at V and 2 bases at J, with 9 bases in the middle. The CDR3 nucleotides read TGTGCCAGCATGGGGACAACCTATAATTCACCCCTCCACTTT. This codes for CASMGTTYNSPLHF.

In its sample, this clone was seen a few times. The chain carries TRBV30 and TRBJ1-5; D is undetermined. This CDR3 contains 13 residues. Trimming pared 5 bases from V and 2 bases from J, leaving 10 bases between. Germline values: CDR1 GTSNPN, CDR2 SVGIG (reference sequence). The CDR3 region is CAWRGQGNQPQHF. The CDR3 DNA reads TGTGCCTGGCGTGGGCAGGGCAATCAGCCCCAGCATTTT.

The genes are TRBV11-2 and TRBJ1-2; 8 bases align to TRBD1. Germline assignment: CDR1 SGHAT and CDR2 FQNNGV. Unmatched junction bases numbered 6, after V lost 0 bases and J lost 6 bases. The CDR3 is made up of 15 amino acids. The DNA for the CDR3 is TGTGCCAGCAGCTTAGACGTGACAGGGGCCCATGGCTACACCTTC. Its protein product is CASSLDVTGAHGYTF.

This clone has just a few counts. The chain carries TRBV7-3 and TRBJ1-1; 7 bases line up with TRBD1. Trimming took 0 bases from V and 8 from J; bases not matched to a gene: 6. Germline CDR1 is SGHTA and CDR2 is FQGTGA. CDR3 length: 14 amino acids. CDR3 sequence: CASSLTEGATEAFF. The DNA of the CDR3 is TGTGCCAGCAGCTTAACGGAGGGGGCGACAGAAGCTTTCTTT.

V and J are TRBV9 and TRBJ1-3; D might be TRBD1 (5 bases). The V end lost 3 bases, the J end lost 0 bases, and 25 bases lay between the germline ends. There are 20 residues in the CDR3. Germline loops: CDR1 SGDLS, CDR2 YYNGEE. The CDR3 reads CASSAGVLSDNHPSGNTIYF. Written as DNA, the CDR3 is TGTGCCAGCAGCGCTGGCGTCCTCTCGGACAATCACCCCTCTGGAAACACCATATATTTT. The variable domain in full, with the rest retrieved from reference TRBV9 and TRBJ1-3, is DSGVTQTPKHLITATGQRVTLRCSPRSGDLSVYWYQQSLDQGLQFLIQYYNGEERAKGNILERFSAQQFPDLHSELNLSSLELGDSALYFCASSAGVLSDNHPSGNTIYFGEGSWLTVV.

The chain is built from TRBV9 and TRBJ2-3, with 7 positions matching TRBD2. This CDR3 is 15 amino acids long. The J segment lost 1 base and the V segment lost 0 bases, leaving 2 bases of the junction unmatched. CDR1 and CDR2 (germline): SGDLS, YYNGEE. DNA for the CDR3: TGTGCCAGCAGCGTAGGGCTAGCGGGCACAGATACGCAGTATTTT. This gives the protein CASSVGLAGTDTQYF.

V gene TRBV7-2 combines with J gene TRBJ1-5; D is undetermined. Germline loops: CDR1 SGHTA, CDR2 FQGNSA. Trimming removed 3 bases from V and 3 bases from J, with 6 bases in between. This CDR3 region has 13 residues. In nucleotides, the CDR3 is TGTGCCAGCAGCTTCGCGGACAATCAGCCCCAGCATTTT. Translating it yields CASSFADNQPQHF.

The chain recombines TRBV2 with TRBJ1-6; D is perhaps TRBD1 (5 bases). The V and J ends lost 8 bases and 7 bases respectively, with 15 bases between them. The V gene's germline CDR1 is SNHLY and CDR2 FYNNEI. The CDR3 extends over 14 amino acids. In DNA, the CDR3 is TGTGCCAGCTGCAGGGCCTCTATGAATTCACCCCTCCACTTT. Amino acid sequence: CASCRASMNSPLHF.

V and J are TRBV28 and TRBJ1-2, with no clear D. CDR1 MDHEN and CDR2 SYDVKM come from the germline V gene. V dropped 2 bases and J dropped 8 bases, with 12 bases sitting between them. The CDR3 has 13 amino acids. The CDR3 spells CASSLMGTDGYTF. In DNA form, the CDR3 reads TGTGCCAGCAGTTTAATGGGTACTGACGGCTACACCTTC.

This rearrangement joins TRBV6-5 to TRBJ1-1; D is perhaps TRBD1 (5 bases). The germline V gene has CDR1 MNHEY and CDR2 SVGAGI. The germline V and J ends were trimmed by 2 bases and 6 bases, with 13 bases remaining between them. This CDR3 is built from 14 residues. The CDR3 region is CASSYRQFRPEAFF. The CDR3 bases are TGTGCCAGCAGTTACAGACAGTTCCGACCTGAAGCTTTCTTT.

The CDR3 here is CASSVQETQYF. CDR3 DNA sequence: TGCGCCAGCAGCGTCCAAGAGACCCAGTACTTC. The chain joins TRBV5-1 to TRBJ2-5; unclear D gene. This CDR3 is built from 11 residues. Germline V lookup: CDR1 SGHRS, CDR2 YFSETQ. V dropped 4 bases and J dropped 1 base, with 2 bases sitting between them.

This chain connects TRBV5-1 to TRBJ2-7; TRBD1 matches at 9 bases. CDR3 length: 17 amino acids. Germline lookup yields CDR1 SGHRS and CDR2 YFSETQ. Unmatched junction bases numbered 10, after V lost 0 bases and J lost 3 bases. The CDR3 loop is CASSLAGTGLPLYEQYF. The DNA of the CDR3 is TGCGCCAGCAGCTTGGCCGGGACAGGGTTACCCCTCTACGAGCAGTACTTC. The whole variable domain, filled in from reference TRBV5-1 and TRBJ2-7, reads KAGVTQTPRYLIKTRGQQVTLSCSPISGHRSVSWYQQTPGQGLQFLFEYFSETQRNKGNFPGRFSGRQFSNSRSEMNVSTLELGDSALYLCASSLAGTGLPLYEQYFGPGTRLTVT.

This chain joins TRBV6-2 or TRBV6-3 and TRBJ1-5; 8 bases map to TRBD1. The CDR3 is 15 residues long. Germline V lookup: CDR1 MNHEY, CDR2 SVGEGT. The V and J ends lost 3 bases and 6 bases, in that order; junction bases with no gene match: 7. The CDR3 spells CASSYGVDRVQPQHF. DNA of the CDR3: TGTGCCAGCAGTTATGGGGTGGACAGGGTTCAGCCCCAGCATTTT.

For the CDR3, the DNA is TGTGCCAGCAGCTTGAGGCAGACGGCTAACTATGGCTACACCTTC. This sequence encodes CASSLRQTANYGYTF. The rearrangement joins TRBV5-6 to TRBJ1-2; no definite D call. V was clipped by 1 base and J by 0 bases, with 10 bases between them. Per germline, CDR1 SGHDT and CDR2 YYEEEE. The CDR3 loop spans 15 amino acids.